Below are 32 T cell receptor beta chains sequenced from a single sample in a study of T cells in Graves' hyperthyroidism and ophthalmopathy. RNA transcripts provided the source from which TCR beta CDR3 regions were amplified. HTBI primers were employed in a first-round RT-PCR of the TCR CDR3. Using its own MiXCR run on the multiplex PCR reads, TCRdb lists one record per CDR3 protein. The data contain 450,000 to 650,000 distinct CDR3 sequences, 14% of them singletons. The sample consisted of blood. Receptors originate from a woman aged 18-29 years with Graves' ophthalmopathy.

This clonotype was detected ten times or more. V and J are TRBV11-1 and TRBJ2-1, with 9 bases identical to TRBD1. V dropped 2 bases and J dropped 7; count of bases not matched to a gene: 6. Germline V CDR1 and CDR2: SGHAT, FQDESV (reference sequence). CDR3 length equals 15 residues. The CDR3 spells CASSLHRGLWNEQFF. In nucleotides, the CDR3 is TGTGCCAGCAGCTTACACAGGGGGCTCTGGAATGAGCAGTTCTTC.

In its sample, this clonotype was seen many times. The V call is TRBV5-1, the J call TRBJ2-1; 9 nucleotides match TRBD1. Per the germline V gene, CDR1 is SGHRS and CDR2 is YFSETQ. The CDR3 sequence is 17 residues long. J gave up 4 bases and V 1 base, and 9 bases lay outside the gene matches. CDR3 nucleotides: TGCGCCAGCAGCTTGTGGGCCGCCGGGACAGGGTACAATGAGCAGTTCTTC. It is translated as CASSLWAAGTGYNEQFF.

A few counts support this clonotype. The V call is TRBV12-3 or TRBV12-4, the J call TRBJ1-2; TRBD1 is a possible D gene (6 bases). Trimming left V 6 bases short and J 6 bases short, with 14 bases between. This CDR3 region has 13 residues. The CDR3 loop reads CASRSDRWDGYTF. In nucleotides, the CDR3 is TGTGCCAGCAGATCGGACAGATGGGATGGCTACACCTTC.

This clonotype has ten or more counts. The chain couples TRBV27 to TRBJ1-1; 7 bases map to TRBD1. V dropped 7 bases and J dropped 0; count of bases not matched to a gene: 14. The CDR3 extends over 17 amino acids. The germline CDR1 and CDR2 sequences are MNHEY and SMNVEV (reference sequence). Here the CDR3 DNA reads TGTGCCAGCACCCCTACCCGGGACAGCTTGATGAACACTGAAGCTTTCTTT. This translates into CASTPTRDSLMNTEAFF.

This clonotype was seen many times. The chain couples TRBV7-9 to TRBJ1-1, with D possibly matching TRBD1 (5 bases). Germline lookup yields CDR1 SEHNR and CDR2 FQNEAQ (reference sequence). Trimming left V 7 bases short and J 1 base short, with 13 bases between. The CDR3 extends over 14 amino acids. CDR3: CASKPDRTNTEAFF. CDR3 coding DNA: TGTGCCAGCAAGCCAGACAGAACGAACACTGAAGCTTTCTTT.

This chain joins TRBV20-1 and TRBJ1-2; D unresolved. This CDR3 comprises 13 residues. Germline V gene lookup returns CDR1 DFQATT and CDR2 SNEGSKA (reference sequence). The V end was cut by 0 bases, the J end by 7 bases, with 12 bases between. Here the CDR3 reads CSARDRNGSGYTF. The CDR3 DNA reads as TGCAGTGCTAGAGATCGAAACGGGTCTGGCTACACCTTC.

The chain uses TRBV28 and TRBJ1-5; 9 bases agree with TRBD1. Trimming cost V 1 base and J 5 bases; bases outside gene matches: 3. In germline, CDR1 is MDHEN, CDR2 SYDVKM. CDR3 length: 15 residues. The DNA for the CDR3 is TGTGCCAGCAGTTTATACGGGACAGGGTATCAGCCCCAGCATTTT. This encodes CASSLYGTGYQPQHF.

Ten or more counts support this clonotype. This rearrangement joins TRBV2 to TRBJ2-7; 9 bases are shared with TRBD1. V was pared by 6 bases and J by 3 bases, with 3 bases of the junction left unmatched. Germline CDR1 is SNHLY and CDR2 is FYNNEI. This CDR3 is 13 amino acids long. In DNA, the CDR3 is TGTGCCAGCAGGGACAGGGGCAACTACGAGCAGTACTTC. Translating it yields CASRDRGNYEQYF. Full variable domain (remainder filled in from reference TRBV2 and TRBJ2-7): EPEVTQTPSHQVTQMGQEVILRCVPISNHLYFYWYRQILGQKVEFLVSFYNNEISEKSEIFDDQFSVERPDGSNFTLKIRSTKLEDSAMYFCASRDRGNYEQYFGPGTRLTVT.

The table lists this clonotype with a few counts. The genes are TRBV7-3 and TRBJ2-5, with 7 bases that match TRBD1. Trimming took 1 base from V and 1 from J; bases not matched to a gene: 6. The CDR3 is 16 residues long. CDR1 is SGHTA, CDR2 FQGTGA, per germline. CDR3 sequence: CASSLMGQRSQETQYF. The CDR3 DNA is TGTGCCAGCAGCTTAATGGGACAGAGAAGCCAAGAGACCCAGTACTTC.

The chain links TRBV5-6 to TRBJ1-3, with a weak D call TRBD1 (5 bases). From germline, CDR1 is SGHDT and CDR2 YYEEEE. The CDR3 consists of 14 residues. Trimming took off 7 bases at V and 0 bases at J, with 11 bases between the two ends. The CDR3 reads CASWDRLSGNTIYF. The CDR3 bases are TGTGCCAGCTGGGACCGTCTCTCTGGAAACACCATATATTTT.

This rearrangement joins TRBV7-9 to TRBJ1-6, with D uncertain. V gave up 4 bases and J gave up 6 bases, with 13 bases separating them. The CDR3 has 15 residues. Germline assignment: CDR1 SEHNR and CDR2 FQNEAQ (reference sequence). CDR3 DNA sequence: TGTGCCAGCAGCTGGGGAGTTTTAAGTAATTCACCCCTCCACTTT. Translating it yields CASSWGVLSNSPLHF.

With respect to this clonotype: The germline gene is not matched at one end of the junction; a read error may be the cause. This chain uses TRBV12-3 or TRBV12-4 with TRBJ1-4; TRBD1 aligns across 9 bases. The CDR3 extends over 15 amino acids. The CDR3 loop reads CASSFGTGYNAKLFF. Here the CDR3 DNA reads TGTGCCAGCAGTTTCGGGACAGGGTATAATGCAAAACTGTTTTTT.

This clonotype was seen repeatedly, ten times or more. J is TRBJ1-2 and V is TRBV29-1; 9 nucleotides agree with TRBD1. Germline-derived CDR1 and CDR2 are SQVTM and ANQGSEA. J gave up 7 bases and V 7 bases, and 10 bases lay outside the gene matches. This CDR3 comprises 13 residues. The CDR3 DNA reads TGCAGCGCCGGGGACAGGGAGCCCATTGGCTACACCTTC. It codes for CSAGDREPIGYTF.

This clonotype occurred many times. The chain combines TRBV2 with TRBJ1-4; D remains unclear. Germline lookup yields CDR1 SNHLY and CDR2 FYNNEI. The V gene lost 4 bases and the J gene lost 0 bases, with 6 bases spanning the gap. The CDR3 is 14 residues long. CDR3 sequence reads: CASSGSSTNEKLFF. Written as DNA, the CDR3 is TGTGCCAGCAGTGGTTCTTCAACTAATGAAAAACTGTTTTTT.

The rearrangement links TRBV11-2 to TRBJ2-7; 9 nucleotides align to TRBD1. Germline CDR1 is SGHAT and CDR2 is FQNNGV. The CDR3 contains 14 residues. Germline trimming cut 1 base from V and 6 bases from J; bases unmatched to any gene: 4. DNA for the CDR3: TGTGCCAGCAGCTTAGGGACAGGGGTGGTCGAGCAGTACTTC. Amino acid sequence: CASSLGTGVVEQYF.

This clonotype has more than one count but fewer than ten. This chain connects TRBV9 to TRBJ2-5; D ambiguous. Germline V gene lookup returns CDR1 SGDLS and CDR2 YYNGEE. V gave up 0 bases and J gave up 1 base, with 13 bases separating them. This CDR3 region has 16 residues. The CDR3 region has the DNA TGTGCCAGCAGCGTAGAGGTCAGCCGGCCCCAAGAGACCCAGTACTTC. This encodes CASSVEVSRPQETQYF.

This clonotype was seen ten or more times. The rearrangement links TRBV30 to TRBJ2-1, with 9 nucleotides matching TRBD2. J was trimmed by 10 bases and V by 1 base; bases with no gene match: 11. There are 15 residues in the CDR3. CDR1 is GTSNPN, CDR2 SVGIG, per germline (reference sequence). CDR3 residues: CAWSALAGRLSEQFF. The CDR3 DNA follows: TGTGCCTGGAGTGCACTAGCGGGCCGCCTAAGCGAGCAGTTCTTC.

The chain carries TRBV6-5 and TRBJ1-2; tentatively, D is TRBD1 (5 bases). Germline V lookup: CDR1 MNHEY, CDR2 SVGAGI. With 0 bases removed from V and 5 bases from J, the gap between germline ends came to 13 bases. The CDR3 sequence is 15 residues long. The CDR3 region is CASSYSSGGGYGYTF. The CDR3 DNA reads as TGTGCCAGCAGTTACTCCAGCGGGGGAGGTTATGGCTACACCTTC.

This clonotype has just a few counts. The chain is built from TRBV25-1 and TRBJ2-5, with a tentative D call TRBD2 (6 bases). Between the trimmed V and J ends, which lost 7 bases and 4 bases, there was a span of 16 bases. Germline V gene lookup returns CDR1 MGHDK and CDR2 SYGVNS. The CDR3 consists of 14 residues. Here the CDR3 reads CASTPGGLGETQYF. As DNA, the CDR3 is TGTGCCAGCACCCCCGGAGGGCTTGGAGAGACCCAGTACTTC. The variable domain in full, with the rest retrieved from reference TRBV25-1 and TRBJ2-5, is EADIYQTPRYLVIGTGKKITLECSQTMGHDKMYWYQQDPGMELHLIHYSYGVNSTEKGDLSSESTVSRIRTEHFPLTLESARPSHTSQYLCASTPGGLGETQYFGPGTRLLVL.

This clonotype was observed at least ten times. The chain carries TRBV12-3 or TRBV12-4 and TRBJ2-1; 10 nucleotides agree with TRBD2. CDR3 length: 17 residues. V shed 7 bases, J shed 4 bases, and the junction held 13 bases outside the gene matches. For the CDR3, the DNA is TGTGCCAGCACCCCCGCCCCAGGACTAGCGGCTTACAATGAGCAGTTCTTC. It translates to CASTPAPGLAAYNEQFF.

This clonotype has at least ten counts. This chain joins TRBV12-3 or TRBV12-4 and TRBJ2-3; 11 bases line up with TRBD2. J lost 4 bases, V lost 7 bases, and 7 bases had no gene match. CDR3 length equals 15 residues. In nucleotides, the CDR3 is TGTGCCAGCACCGTAGCGGGAGGGGGGGCAGATACGCAGTATTTT. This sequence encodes CASTVAGGGADTQYF.

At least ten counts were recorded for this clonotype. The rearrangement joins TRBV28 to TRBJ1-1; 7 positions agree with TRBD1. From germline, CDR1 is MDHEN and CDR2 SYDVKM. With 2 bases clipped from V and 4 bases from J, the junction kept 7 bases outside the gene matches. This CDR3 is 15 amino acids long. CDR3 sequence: CASSLPSTGITEAFF. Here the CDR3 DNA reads TGTGCCAGCAGTTTACCCTCGACAGGGATCACTGAAGCTTTCTTT. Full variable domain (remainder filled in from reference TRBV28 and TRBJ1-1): DVKVTQSSRYLVKRTGEKVFLECVQDMDHENMFWYRQDPGLGLRLIYFSYDVKMKEKGDIPEGYSVSREKKERFSLILESASTNQTSMYLCASSLPSTGITEAFFGQGTRLTVV.

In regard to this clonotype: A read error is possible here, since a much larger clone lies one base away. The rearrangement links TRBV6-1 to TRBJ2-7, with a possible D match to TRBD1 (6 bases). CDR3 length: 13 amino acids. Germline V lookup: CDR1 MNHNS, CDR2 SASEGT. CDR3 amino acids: CASRDRQTYERYF. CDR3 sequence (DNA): TGTGCCAGCAGGGACAGACAGACCTACGAGCGGTACTTC.

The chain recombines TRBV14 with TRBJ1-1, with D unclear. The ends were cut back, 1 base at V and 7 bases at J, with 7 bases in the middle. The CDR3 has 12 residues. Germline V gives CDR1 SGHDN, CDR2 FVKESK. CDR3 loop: CASSQVRGEAFF. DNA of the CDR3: TGTGCCAGCAGCCAAGTTCGAGGTGAAGCTTTCTTT.

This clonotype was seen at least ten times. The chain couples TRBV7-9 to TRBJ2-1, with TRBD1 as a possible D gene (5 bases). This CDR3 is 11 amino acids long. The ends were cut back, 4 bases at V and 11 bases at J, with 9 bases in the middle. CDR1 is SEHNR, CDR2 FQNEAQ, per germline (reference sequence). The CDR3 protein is CASSSDTKQFF. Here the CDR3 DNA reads TGTGCCAGCAGCTCGGACACGAAGCAGTTCTTC.

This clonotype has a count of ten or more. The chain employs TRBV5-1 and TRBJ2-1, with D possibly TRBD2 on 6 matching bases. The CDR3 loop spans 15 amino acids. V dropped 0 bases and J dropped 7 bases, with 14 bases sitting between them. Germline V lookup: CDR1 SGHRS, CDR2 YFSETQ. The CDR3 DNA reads TGCGCCAGCAGCTTGGTACCCGGGGGAGTGAATGAGCAGTTCTTC. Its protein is CASSLVPGGVNEQFF.

CDR3 nucleotide sequence: TGTGCCAGCAGCCAAGATATACAGGGCTCCGTAGGGCCCCAGCATTTT. Encoded protein: CASSQDIQGSVGPQHF. The J gene is TRBJ1-5, the V gene TRBV4-2; possible D gene TRBD1, 6 bases. V was trimmed by 0 bases and J by 9 bases, leaving 18 bases between them. Germline CDR1 and CDR2: LGHNA and YNFKEQ. This CDR3 comprises 16 residues.

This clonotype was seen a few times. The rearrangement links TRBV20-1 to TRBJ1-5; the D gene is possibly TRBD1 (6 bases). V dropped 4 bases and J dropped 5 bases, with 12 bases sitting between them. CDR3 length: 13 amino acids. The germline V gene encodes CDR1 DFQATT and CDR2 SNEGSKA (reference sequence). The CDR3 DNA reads TGCAGTGCTACTGGACAGAACTATCAGCCCCAGCATTTT. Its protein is CSATGQNYQPQHF.

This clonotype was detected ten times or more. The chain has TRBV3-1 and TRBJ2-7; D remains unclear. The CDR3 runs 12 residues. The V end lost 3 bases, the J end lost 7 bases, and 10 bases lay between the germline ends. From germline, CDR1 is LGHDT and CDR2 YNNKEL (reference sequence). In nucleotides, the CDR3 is TGTGCCAGCAGCCAGGTCAGTGGGGAGCAGTACTTC. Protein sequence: CASSQVSGEQYF.

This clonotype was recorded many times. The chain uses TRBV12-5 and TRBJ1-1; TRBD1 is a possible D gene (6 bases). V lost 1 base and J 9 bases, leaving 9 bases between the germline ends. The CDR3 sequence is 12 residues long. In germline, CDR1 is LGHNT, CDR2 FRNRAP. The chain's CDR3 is CASGLGQAKAFF. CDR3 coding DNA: TGTGCTAGTGGTTTGGGACAGGCGAAAGCTTTCTTT.

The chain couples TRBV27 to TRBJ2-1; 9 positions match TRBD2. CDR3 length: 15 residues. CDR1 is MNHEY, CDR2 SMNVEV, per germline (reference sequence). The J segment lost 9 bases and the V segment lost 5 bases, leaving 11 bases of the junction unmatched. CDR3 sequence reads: CASSIRGLALREQFF. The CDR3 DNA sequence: TGTGCCAGCAGTATACGCGGACTAGCGCTCCGTGAGCAGTTCTTC.

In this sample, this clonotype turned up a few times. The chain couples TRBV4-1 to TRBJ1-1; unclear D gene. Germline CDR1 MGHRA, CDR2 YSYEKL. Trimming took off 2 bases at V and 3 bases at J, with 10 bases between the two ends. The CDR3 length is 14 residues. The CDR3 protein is CASSQSPGDTEAFF. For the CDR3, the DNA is TGCGCCAGCAGCCAAAGTCCGGGTGACACTGAAGCTTTCTTT.